This paragraph covers one T cell receptor (beta chain) sequence. This sample was included in a study of blood T cell repertoires in COVID-19. On the study more broadly: Both acute and convalescent COVID-19 samples were obtained from the United States, Italy and Spain. Sample material is recorded as cDNA or gDNA derived from T cells, B-cell-depleted T cells, or PBMCs.

Germline values: CDR1 SGHRS, CDR2 YFSETQ. This CDR3 region has 18 residues. With V trimmed by 4 bases and J by 0 bases, 5 bases remained unmatched. In the source study's methods: Estimation of nucleated cell counts was performed using reference gene primer amplification. Here immunoSEQ multiplex PCR was the method, and the copy in TCRdb shows in-frame clones only, minus some. Clone size and V and J calls were adopted from that table, with D and trimming inferred from the DNA. This sample has over 65,000 clones, with around 86% found just once. The genes are TRBV5-1 and TRBJ2-1; 15 nucleotides match TRBD2. The material sequenced was peripheral blood. The receptor comes from a man in his forties or fifties with active or convalescent COVID-19. CDR3 coding DNA: TGCGCCAGCAGCCCGGGACTAGCGGGGGGAAGCTCCTACAATGAGCAGTTCTTC. It specifies CASSPGLAGGSSYNEQFF.